The rows below give T cell receptor beta chains drawn from one sample of a study of blood T cell repertoires in COVID-19. The table came from immunoSEQ multiplex PCR; TCRdb's copy has only in-frame clones and leaves some out. The sample contains 190,000 or so clones, about 85% of which appear only once. The sample was peripheral blood. These receptors all stem from a woman over 75 with acute or convalescent COVID-19. The CDR3 runs from the conserved cysteine through the conserved F or W. The D gene is left open where the match is weak. Only some rows state a clone size, as once, few, many or a class for expanded clones.

V	D	size	length	J	CDR3	DNA
TRBV10-3	TRBD1	NA	14	TRBJ2-1	CAISGGQFENEQFF	TGTGCCATCAGTGGGGGACAGTTTGAGAATGAGCAGTTCTTC
TRBV7-6	TRBD1	NA	16	TRBJ2-3	CASSFEDRGSTDTQYF	TGTGCCAGCAGCTTCGAGGACAGGGGGAGCACAGATACGCAGTATTTT
TRBV19	TRBD2	NA	15	TRBJ2-3	CASSIGLGGADTQYF	TGTGCCAGTAGTATAGGGCTGGGGGGGGCAGATACGCAGTATTTT
TRBV4-2	NA	NA	13	TRBJ1-4	CASSQDREEKLFF	TGTGCCAGCAGCCAAGATAGAGAAGAAAAACTGTTTTTT
TRBV9	TRBD2	NA	14	TRBJ2-7	CASSLGLGSVEQYF	TGTGCCAGCAGCCTGGGACTAGGATCGGTCGAGCAGTACTTC
TRBV7-2	NA	NA	14	TRBJ1-1	CASSLNRDGTEAFF	TGTGCCAGCAGCCTTAACAGGGATGGCACTGAAGCTTTCTTT
TRBV6-5	NA	NA	13	TRBJ2-7	CASSYTSSYEQYF	TGTGCCAGCAGTTATACTAGCTCCTACGAGCAGTACTTC
TRBV21-1	NA	NA	12	TRBJ1-4	CASSNYEEKLFF	TGTGCCAGCAGCAACTACGAGGAAAAACTGTTTTTT
TRBV11-2	TRBD1	once	15	TRBJ2-2	CASGETGRNTGELFF	TGTGCCAGCGGCGAGACAGGGCGGAACACCGGGGAGCTGTTTTTT
TRBV5-1	NA	NA	14	TRBJ2-1	CASSEGHPGNEQFF	TGCGCCAGCAGCGAGGGACACCCGGGGAATGAGCAGTTCTTC
TRBV4-1	TRBD1	NA	17	TRBJ1-5	CASSQERGRGLHQPQHF	TGCGCCAGCAGCCAAGAACGAGGCAGGGGGCTTCATCAGCCCCAGCATTTT
TRBV19	NA	NA	16	TRBJ2-3	CAKTPPVEGQTDTQYF	TGTGCCAAGACCCCCCCGGTGGAGGGGCAGACAGATACGCAGTATTTT
TRBV9	NA	NA	14	TRBJ1-1	CASSVLSGFTEAFF	TGTGCCAGCAGCGTCTTGTCAGGGTTCACTGAAGCTTTCTTT
TRBV2	NA	once	14	TRBJ1-2	CASSEDLGDSGYTF	TGTGCCAGCAGTGAAGATCTGGGCGATTCGGGCTACACCTTC
TRBV5-1	NA	NA	13	TRBJ2-2	CASSFRATGELFF	TGCGCCAGCAGCTTTCGTGCGACCGGGGAGCTGTTTTTT
TRBV25-1	TRBD2	NA	16	TRBJ2-1	CASSAASGRSYNEQFF	TGTGCCAGCAGTGCGGCTAGCGGGAGGTCCTACAATGAGCAGTTCTTC
TRBV20-1	TRBD1	NA	11	TRBJ2-1	CSARQGYEQFF	TGCAGTGCTCGACAGGGATACGAGCAGTTCTTC
TRBV19	NA	NA	17	TRBJ1-3	CASSPSGGSGSGNTIYF	TGTGCCAGTAGTCCCTCGGGGGGAAGCGGCTCTGGAAACACCATATATTTT
TRBV24-1	TRBD1	NA	13	TRBJ2-7	CATSSGQGGEQYF	TGTGCCACCAGCTCCGGACAGGGGGGCGAGCAGTACTTC
TRBV7-2	TRBD1	NA	16	TRBJ1-3	CASSPRTGGAGNTIYF	TGTGCCAGCAGCCCCAGGACAGGGGGAGCTGGAAACACCATATATTTT
TRBV5-1	NA	NA	12	TRBJ2-7	CASSLDSREQYF	TGCGCCAGCAGCTTGGACAGTAGGGAGCAGTACTTC
TRBV29-1	NA	NA	13	TRBJ2-1	CSVGLGWINEQFF	TGCAGCGTTGGACTAGGGTGGATCAATGAGCAGTTCTTC
TRBV19	NA	NA	16	TRBJ2-1	CASSIGEGFGYNEQFF	TGTGCCAGTAGTATAGGAGAGGGATTCGGGTACAATGAGCAGTTCTTC
TRBV9	TRBD2	NA	16	TRBJ2-2	CASSVGPAGGTGELFF	TGTGCCAGCAGCGTAGGGCCAGCGGGAGGTACCGGGGAGCTGTTTTTT
TRBV6-5	TRBD1	few	16	TRBJ2-7	CASSYSGTGDLYEQYF	TGTGCCAGCAGTTACTCCGGGACAGGGGATTTATACGAGCAGTACTTC
TRBV7-2	NA	once	14	TRBJ1-6	CASSPPPGNSPLHF	TGTGCCAGCAGCCCACCCCCAGGGAATTCACCCCTCCACTTT
TRBV7-6	NA	NA	16	TRBJ2-5	CASSLGGGLGRGTQYF	TGTGCCAGCAGCTTAGGGGGCGGTCTAGGAAGGGGGACCCAGTACTTC
TRBV19	TRBD2	NA	16	TRBJ2-5	CASSMRKRGGQETQYF	TGTGCCAGTAGTATGCGTAAGCGGGGGGGCCAAGAGACCCAGTACTTC
TRBV7-2	NA	NA	15	TRBJ1-2	CASSPYPGRDYGYTF	TGTGCCAGCAGCCCCTATCCCGGGCGGGACTATGGCTACACCTTC
TRBV10-3	NA	NA	13	TRBJ1-1	CAISAQVGLAAFF	TGTGCCATCAGTGCACAGGTGGGATTGGCCGCTTTCTTT
TRBV7-9	NA	NA	10	TRBJ2-7	CASSFGEVYF	TGTGCCAGCAGCTTTGGCGAGGTGTACTTC
TRBV19	NA	NA	12	TRBJ1-1	CASSIRGVGAFF	TGTGCCAGTAGTATAAGAGGAGTCGGGGCTTTCTTT
TRBV24-1	TRBD2	NA	13	TRBJ2-1	CATSEGGIYEQFF	TGTGCCACCAGTGAGGGGGGGATCTATGAGCAGTTCTTC
TRBV7-7	NA	NA	13	TRBJ1-1	CASSRGMNTEAFF	TGTGCCAGCTCGAGGGGGATGAACACTGAAGCTTTCTTT
TRBV5-6	TRBD1	NA	15	TRBJ1-3	CASSFRGRRENTIYF	TGTGCCAGCAGCTTCAGGGGGCGCCGGGAAAACACCATATATTTT
TRBV5-6	TRBD2	NA	15	TRBJ2-2	CASSRLAGRAGELFF	TGTGCCAGCAGCCGACTAGCCGGGAGGGCCGGGGAGCTGTTTTTT
TRBV19	NA	NA	17	TRBJ1-4	CASSRAQSLATNEKLFF	TGTGCCAGTAGTAGGGCCCAATCGCTTGCAACTAATGAAAAACTGTTTTTT
TRBV10-3	TRBD1	NA	14	TRBJ1-1	CAITQGGGGTEAFF	TGTGCCATCACACAGGGGGGGGGCGGCACTGAAGCTTTCTTT
TRBV7-2	TRBD1	NA	14	TRBJ2-7	CASSTGTGGREQYF	TGTGCCAGCAGCACAGGGACAGGGGGACGTGAGCAGTACTTC
TRBV7-9	NA	NA	18	TRBJ2-6	CASSSTFSRGSGANVLTF	TGTGCCAGCAGCTCGACGTTTTCAAGGGGCTCTGGGGCCAACGTCCTGACTTTC
TRBV6-5	TRBD1	NA	15	TRBJ1-5	CASSYRPGTGQVQHF	TGTGCCAGCAGTTACCGTCCCGGGACAGGTCAAGTCCAACATTTT
TRBV5-1	NA	once	14	TRBJ1-1	CASSLDQGSAEAFF	TGCGCCAGCAGCTTGGACCAGGGGTCCGCTGAAGCTTTCTTT
TRBV4-3	NA	NA	15	TRBJ2-1	CASSQAPLYGNEQFF	TGCGCCAGCAGCCAAGCCCCTCTCTACGGCAATGAGCAGTTCTTC
TRBV5-6	NA	NA	15	TRBJ1-5	CASSLGGRGGQPQHF	TGTGCCAGCAGCTTGGGGGGCCGGGGGGGTCAGCCCCAGCATTTT
TRBV2	NA	NA	13	TRBJ2-7	CASSERVGGRWYF	TGTGCCAGCAGTGAAAGGGTCGGAGGTCGGTGGTACTTC
TRBV19	TRBD1	NA	15	TRBJ1-1	CASSQWTGSNTEAFF	TGTGCCAGTAGTCAATGGACAGGGTCGAACACTGAAGCTTTCTTT
TRBV6-5	NA	NA	11	TRBJ2-2	CASSWPGELFF	TGTGCCAGCAGCTGGCCGGGGGAGCTGTTTTTT
TRBV4-1	NA	NA	14	TRBJ2-1	CASSQPTVRNEQFF	TGCGCCAGCAGCCAACCGACCGTGAGGAATGAGCAGTTCTTC
TRBV5-1	TRBD2	NA	15	TRBJ2-7	CASSTTGTSGYEQYF	TGCGCCAGCAGCACCACCGGGACTAGCGGCTACGAGCAGTACTTC
TRBV11-3	TRBD1	NA	19	TRBJ2-1	CASSLGPSGGTGDFNEQFF	TGTGCCAGCAGCTTAGGCCCTTCGGGCGGGACAGGGGATTTCAATGAGCAGTTCTTC
TRBV25-1	NA	NA	13	TRBJ1-2	CASSTGGLGGYTF	TGTGCCAGCAGCACGGGGGGCTTGGGAGGCTACACCTTC
TRBV5-1	NA	NA	15	TRBJ2-6	CASSLGPQAANVLTF	TGCGCCAGCAGCTTGGGTCCCCAAGCGGCCAACGTCCTGACTTTC
TRBV7-2	NA	few	15	TRBJ1-5	CASSLDVSDNQPQHF	TGTGCCAGCAGCTTAGATGTATCAGACAATCAGCCCCAGCATTTT
TRBV2	NA	once	14	TRBJ2-2	CASSLATGTGELFF	TGTGCCAGCAGTCTCGCGACGGGCACCGGGGAGCTGTTTTTT
TRBV3-1/TRBV3-2	TRBD2	NA	18	TRBJ2-7	CASSLIPPGLAGVVVQYF	TGTGCCAGCAGCCTCATTCCTCCCGGACTAGCGGGAGTCGTGGTGCAGTACTTC